This TCR beta chain was sequenced during a study of control samples from healthy donors and cancer patients. The protocol was immunoSEQ multiplex PCR, while the TCRdb copy is restricted to in-frame clones and leaves out a portion. The repertoire holds 60,000 to 75,000 clones, 83% seen once, with 15% to 18% in the top ten. This CDR3 has 15 residues. V was clipped by 6 bases and J by 2 bases; unmatched bases: 4. From germline, CDR1 is MNHEY and CDR2 SVGEGT. Sequencing was done on a sample of blood. The V call is TRBV6-2 or TRBV6-3, the J call TRBJ2-6; 7 positions agree with TRBD1. This clonotype originated in a man aged 60 to 75 in good health. CDR3 nucleotide sequence: TGTGCCAGCAGCGAGACAGGGACTGGGGCCAACGTCCTGACTTTC. Encoded protein: CASSETGTGANVLTF.